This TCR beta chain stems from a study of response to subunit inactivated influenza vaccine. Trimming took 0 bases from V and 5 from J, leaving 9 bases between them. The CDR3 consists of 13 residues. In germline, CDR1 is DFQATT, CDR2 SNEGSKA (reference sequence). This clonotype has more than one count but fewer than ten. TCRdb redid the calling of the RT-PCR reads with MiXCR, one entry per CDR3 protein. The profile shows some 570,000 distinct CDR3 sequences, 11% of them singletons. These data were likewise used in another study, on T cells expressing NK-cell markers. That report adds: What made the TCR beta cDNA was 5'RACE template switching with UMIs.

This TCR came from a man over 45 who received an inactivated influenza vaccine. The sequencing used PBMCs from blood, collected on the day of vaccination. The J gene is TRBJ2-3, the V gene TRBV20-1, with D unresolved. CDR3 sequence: CSARDLRKDTQYF. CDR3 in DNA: TGCAGTGCTAGAGATCTCCGGAAAGATACGCAGTATTTT.